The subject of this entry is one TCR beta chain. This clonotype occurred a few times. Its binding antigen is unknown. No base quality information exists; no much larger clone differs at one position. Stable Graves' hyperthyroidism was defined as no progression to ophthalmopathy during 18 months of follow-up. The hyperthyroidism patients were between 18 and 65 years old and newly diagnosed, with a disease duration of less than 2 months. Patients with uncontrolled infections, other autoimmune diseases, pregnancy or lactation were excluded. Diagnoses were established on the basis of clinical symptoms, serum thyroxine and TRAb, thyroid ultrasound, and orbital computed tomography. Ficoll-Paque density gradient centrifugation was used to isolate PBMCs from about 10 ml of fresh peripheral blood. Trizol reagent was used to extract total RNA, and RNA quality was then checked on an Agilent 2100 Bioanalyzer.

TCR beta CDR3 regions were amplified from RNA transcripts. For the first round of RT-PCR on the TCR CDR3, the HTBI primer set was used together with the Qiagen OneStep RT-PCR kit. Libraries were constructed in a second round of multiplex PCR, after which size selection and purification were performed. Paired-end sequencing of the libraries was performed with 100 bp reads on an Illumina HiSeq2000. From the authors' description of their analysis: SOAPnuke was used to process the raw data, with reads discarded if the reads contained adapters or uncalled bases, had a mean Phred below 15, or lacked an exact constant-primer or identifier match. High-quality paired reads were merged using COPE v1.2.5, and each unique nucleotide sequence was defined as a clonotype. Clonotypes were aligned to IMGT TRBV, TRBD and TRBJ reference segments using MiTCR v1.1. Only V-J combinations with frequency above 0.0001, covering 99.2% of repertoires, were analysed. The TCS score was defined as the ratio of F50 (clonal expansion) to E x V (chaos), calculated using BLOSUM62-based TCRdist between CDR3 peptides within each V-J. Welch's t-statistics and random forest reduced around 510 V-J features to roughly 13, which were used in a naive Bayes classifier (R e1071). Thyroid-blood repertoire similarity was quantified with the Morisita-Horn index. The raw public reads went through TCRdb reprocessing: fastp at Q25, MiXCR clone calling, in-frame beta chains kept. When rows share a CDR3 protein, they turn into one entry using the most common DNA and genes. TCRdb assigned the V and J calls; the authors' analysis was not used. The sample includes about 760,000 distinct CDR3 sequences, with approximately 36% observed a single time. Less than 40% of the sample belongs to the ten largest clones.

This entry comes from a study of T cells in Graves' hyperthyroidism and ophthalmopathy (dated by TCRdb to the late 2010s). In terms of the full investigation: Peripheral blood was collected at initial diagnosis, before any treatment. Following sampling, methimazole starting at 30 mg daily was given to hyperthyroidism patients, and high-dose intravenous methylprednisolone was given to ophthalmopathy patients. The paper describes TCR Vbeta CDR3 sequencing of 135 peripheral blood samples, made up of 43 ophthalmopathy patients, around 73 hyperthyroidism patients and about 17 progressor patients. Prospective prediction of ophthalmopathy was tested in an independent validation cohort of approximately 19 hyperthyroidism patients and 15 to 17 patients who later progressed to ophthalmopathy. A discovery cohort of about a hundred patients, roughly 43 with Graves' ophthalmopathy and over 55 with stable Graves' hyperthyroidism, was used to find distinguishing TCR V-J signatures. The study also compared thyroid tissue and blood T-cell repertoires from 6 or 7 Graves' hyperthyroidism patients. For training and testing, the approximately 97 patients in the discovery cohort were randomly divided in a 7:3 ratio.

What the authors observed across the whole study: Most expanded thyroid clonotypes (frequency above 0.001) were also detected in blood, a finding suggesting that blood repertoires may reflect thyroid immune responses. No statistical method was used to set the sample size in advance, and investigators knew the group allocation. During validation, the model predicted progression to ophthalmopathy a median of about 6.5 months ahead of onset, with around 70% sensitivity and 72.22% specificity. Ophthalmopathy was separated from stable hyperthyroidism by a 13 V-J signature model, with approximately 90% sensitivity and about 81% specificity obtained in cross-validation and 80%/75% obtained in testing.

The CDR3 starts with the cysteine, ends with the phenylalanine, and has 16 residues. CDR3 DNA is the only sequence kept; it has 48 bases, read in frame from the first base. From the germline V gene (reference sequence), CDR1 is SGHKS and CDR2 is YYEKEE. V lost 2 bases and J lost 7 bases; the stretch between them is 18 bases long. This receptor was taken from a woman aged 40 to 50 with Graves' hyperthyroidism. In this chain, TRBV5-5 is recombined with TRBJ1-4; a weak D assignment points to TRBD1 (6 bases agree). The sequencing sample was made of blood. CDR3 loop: CASSFNTGLGGEKLFF. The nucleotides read TGTGCCAGCAGCTTCAATACAGGGTTAGGAGGTGAAAAACTGTTTTTT.